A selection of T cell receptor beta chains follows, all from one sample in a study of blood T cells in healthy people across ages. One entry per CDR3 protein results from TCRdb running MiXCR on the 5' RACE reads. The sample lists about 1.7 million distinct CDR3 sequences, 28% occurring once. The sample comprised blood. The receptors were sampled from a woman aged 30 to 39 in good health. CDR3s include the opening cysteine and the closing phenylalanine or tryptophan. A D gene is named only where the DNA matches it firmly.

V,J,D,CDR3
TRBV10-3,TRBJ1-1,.,CAISEWKSLVGKGNTEAFF
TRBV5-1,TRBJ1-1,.,CASGLAFGLGAFF
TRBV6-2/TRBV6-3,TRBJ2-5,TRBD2,CASRPAGLETQYF
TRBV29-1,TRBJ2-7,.,CSVDGDHEQYF
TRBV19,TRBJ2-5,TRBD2,CASSAALAGVQETQYF
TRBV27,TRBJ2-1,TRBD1,CASRDSLNEQFF
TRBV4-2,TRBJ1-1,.,CASSQGDANTEAFF
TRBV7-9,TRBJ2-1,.,CASRLGASSVPRFF
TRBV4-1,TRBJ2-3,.,CASREADSTDTQYF
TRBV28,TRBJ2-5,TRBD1,CASSLVYRGSQETQYF
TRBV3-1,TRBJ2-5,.,CASSPAPTSPETQYF
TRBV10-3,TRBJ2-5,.,CAISESGGYQETQYF
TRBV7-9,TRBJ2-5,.,CACGGQGETQYF
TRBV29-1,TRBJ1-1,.,CSVGRGLNTEAFF
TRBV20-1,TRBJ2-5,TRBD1,CSARNPGGKETQYF
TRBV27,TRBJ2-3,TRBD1,CASRDRGRLPDTQYF
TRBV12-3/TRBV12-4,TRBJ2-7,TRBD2,CAGSQQSGINEQYF
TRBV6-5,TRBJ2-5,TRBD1,CASSRTGKEAQYF
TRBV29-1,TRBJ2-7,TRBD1,CCVVQDRRLDYEQYF
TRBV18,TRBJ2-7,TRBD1,CASSLGTGSPYEQYF